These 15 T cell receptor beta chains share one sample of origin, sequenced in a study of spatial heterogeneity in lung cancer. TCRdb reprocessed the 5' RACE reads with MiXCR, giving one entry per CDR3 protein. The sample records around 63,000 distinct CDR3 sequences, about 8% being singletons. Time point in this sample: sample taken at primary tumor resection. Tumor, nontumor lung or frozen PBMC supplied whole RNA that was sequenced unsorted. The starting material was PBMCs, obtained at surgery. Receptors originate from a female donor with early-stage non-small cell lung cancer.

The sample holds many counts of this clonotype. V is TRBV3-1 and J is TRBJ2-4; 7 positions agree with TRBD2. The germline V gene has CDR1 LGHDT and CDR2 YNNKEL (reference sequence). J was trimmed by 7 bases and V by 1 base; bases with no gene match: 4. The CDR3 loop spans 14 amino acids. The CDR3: CASSQAGGSNIQYF. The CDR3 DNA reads TGTGCCAGCAGCCAAGCGGGGGGATCGAACATTCAGTACTTC.

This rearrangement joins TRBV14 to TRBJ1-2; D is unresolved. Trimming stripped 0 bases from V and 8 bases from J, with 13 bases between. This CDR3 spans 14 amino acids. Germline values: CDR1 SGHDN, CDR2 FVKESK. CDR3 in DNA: TGTGCCAGCAGCCAAGATCTAAGGGTTGGAGGCTACACCTTC. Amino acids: CASSQDLRVGGYTF.

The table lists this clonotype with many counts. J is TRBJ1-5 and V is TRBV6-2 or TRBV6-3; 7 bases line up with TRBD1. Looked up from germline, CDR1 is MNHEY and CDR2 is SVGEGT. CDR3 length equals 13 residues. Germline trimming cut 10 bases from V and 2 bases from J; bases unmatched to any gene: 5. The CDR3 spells CATGQRGNQPQHF. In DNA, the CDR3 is TGTGCCACGGGACAGCGAGGCAATCAGCCCCAGCATTTT.

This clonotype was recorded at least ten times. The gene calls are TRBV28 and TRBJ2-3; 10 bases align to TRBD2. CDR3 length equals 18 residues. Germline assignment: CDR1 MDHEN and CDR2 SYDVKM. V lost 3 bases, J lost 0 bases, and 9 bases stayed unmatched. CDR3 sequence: CASSFPASGSLSTDTQYF. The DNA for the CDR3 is TGTGCCAGCAGTTTCCCCGCTAGCGGGAGCCTGAGCACAGATACGCAGTATTTT.

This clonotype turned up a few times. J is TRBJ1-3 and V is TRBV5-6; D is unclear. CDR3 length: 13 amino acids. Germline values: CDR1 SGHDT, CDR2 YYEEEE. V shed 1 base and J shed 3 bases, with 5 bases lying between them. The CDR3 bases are TGTGCCAGCAGCTTGCCAGGTGGAAACACCATATATTTT. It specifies CASSLPGGNTIYF. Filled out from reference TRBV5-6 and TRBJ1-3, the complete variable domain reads DAGVTQSPTHLIKTRGQQVTLRCSPKSGHDTVSWYQQALGQGPQFIFQYYEEEERQRGNFPDRFSGHQFPNYSSELNVNALLLGDSALYLCASSLPGGNTIYFGEGSWLTVV.

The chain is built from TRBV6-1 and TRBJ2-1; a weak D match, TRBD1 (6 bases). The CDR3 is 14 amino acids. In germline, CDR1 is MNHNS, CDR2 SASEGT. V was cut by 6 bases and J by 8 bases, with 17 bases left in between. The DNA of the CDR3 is TGTGCCAGCAGCCGACAGGTCTCCCTCCATGAGCAGTTCTTC. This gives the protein CASSRQVSLHEQFF.

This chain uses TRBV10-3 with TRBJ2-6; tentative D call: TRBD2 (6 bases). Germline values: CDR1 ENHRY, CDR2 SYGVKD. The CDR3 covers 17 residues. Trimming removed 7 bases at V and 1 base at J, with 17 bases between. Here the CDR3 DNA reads TGTGCCATCAATGACCCGGGGGTACCGTCTGGGGCCAACGTCCTGACTTTC. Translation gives CAINDPGVPSGANVLTF.

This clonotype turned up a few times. The chain's CDR3 is CASGLPISGNEQFF. In DNA form, the CDR3 reads TGTGCTAGTGGTCTCCCCATTAGCGGTAATGAGCAGTTCTTC. The chain recombines TRBV12-5 with TRBJ2-1; D might be TRBD2 (6 bases). Trimming left V 5 bases short and J 7 bases short, with 15 bases between. In germline, CDR1 is LGHNT, CDR2 FRNRAP. CDR3 size: 14 residues.

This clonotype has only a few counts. In nucleotides, the CDR3 is TGCAGCGTTGGAAGGTACTCTGGGGCCAACGTCCTGACTTTC. This gives the protein CSVGRYSGANVLTF. The chain combines TRBV29-1 with TRBJ2-6; D not certain. Looked up from germline, CDR1 is SQVTM and CDR2 is ANQGSEA. This CDR3 contains 14 residues. The V end lost 4 bases, the J end lost 0 bases, and 7 bases lay between the germline ends.

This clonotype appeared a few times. As DNA, the CDR3 is TGTGCCAGTAGTATGGAGGGGAACACCGGGGAGCTGTTTTTT. The encoded protein is CASSMEGNTGELFF. The V gene is TRBV19, the J gene TRBJ2-2, with D maybe TRBD2 (6 bases). V lost 3 bases, J lost 1 base, and 6 bases lay in between. Per germline, CDR1 LNHDA and CDR2 SQIVND (reference sequence). The length of the CDR3 is 14 residues.

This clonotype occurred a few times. This CDR3 reads CATSGSGIGYQETQYF. CDR3 coding DNA: TGTGCCACCAGCGGTAGCGGGATTGGGTACCAAGAGACCCAGTACTTC. V is TRBV15 and J is TRBJ2-5; 8 bases fit TRBD2. With 5 bases clipped from V and 0 bases from J, the junction kept 8 bases outside the gene matches. Germline CDR1 LNHNV, CDR2 YYDKDF (reference sequence). The CDR3 has 16 amino acids.

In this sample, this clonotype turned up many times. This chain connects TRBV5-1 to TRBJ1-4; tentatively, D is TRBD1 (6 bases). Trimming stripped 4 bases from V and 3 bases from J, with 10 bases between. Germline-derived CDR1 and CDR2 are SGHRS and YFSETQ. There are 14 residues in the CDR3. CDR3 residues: CASSLDSPNEKLFF. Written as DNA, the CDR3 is TGCGCCAGCAGCCTGGACAGCCCTAATGAAAAACTGTTTTTT.

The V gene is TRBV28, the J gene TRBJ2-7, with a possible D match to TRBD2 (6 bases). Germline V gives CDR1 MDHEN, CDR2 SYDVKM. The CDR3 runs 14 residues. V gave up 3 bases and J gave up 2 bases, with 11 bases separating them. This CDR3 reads CASSLSWGAYEQYF. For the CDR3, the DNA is TGTGCCAGCAGTTTGAGTTGGGGGGCCTACGAGCAGTACTTC.

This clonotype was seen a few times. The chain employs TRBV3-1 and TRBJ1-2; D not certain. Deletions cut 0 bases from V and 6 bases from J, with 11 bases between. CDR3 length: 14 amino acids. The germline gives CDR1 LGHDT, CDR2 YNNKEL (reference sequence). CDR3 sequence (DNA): TGTGCCAGCAGCCAAGATCCGGGGAGGGATGGCTACACCTTC. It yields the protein CASSQDPGRDGYTF. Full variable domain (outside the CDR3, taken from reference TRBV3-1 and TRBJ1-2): DTAVSQTPKYLVTQMGNDKSIKCEQNLGHDTMYWYKQDSKKFLKIMFSYNNKELIINETVPNRFSPKSPDKAHLNLHINSLELGDSAVYFCASSQDPGRDGYTFGSGTRLTVV.

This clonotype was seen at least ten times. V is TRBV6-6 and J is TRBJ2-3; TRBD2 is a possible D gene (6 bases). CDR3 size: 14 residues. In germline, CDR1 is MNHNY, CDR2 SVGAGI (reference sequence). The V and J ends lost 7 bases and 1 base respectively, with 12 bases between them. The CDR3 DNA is TGTGCCAGCACCCCCCCTAGCGGCACAGATACGCAGTATTTT. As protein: CASTPPSGTDTQYF.